The clone carrying this TCR beta chain was detected only a few times. The antigen remains undetermined. This sample was included in a study of molecular identifiers for immune sequencing clone quantification. Naive CD8 T cells, phenotype CD8+CD4-CCR7+CD45RA+, were sorted. One entry per CDR3 protein results from TCRdb running MiXCR on the PCR reads. The profile shows about 630,000 distinct CDR3 sequences, approximately 24% of them singletons. Overall study results and limits: Spiked Jurkat TCR RNA equivalent to one cell was reportedly detectable in roughly 1 million naive cells. In CMV-specific effectors, clones above 20 copies held over 98% of molecules; naive, under 1%.

The specimen was naive CD8+ T cells from blood, with Jurkat cell RNA spiked in. Subset denoted: FACS-sorted CD8+CD4-CCR7+CD45RA+ naive T cells. The TCR originated in a human donor in good health. Some libraries in this study had Jurkat cell RNA spiked in.

The CDR3 nucleotides are TGTGCCAGCAGCCCCACGTGGGGTGATACTGAAGCTTTCTTT. Protein product: CASSPTWGDTEAFF. This chain joins TRBV7-6 and TRBJ1-1; D call uncertain. Germline lookup yields CDR1 SGHVS and CDR2 FNYEAQ. The CDR3 length is 14 residues. V shed 5 bases and J shed 5 bases, with 15 bases lying between them.